The clone carrying this T cell receptor beta chain occurred once. Germline V lookup: CDR1 MNHEY, CDR2 SMNVEV (reference sequence). The CDR3 contains 14 residues. Trimming removed 2 bases at V and 2 bases at J, with 6 bases between. CD45RO-negative, CCR7-selected cells formed the naive CD8 fraction, which excluded terminally differentiated effector memory CD45RA+ cells. The sample originates from a study of shared clonotypes between healthy human individuals. On the study more broadly: The cohort had a couple of women and three men, ages 18 to 49.

TCRdb's table, derived via immunoSEQ multiplex PCR, lists solely in-frame clones and lacks some. The data show about 750,000 clones, 92% seen once. The V gene is TRBV27, the J gene TRBJ2-2, with D unclear. The sequence was obtained from a young man in good health. Specimen: naive CD8+ T cells sorted from blood. As DNA, the CDR3 is TGTGCCAGCAGTTTAGCAGTAAACACCGGGGAGCTGTTTTTT. This sequence encodes CASSLAVNTGELFF.